This T cell receptor (beta chain) was obtained from a study of shared clonotypes between healthy human individuals. General study points: Non-shared clonotypes had lower generation probabilities than clonotypes shared by all four sorted-subset donors.

Deep level was the assay's run setting. TCRdb keeps only in-frame clones here, not all; method: immunoSEQ multiplex PCR. The top ten clones hold approximately 1.7% of a sample with roughly 680,000 clones, over 55% of them seen once. Participating donors were healthy, HIV-negative adults free of recent acute infections or vaccinations. Remarks on this clone: Antigen unknown.

CDR1 and CDR2 (germline): SGDLS, YYNGEE. This CDR3 comprises 13 residues. Trimming took 4 bases from V and 2 from J, leaving 9 bases between them. The sequence came from a woman in her 30s in good health. V gene TRBV9 combines with J gene TRBJ2-5; D gene unclear. The sequenced material came from memory CD4+ T cells sorted from blood. Subset: CD45RA-negative fraction. CDR3 sequence (DNA): TGTGCCAGCAGCCCCAGTTGGCAAGAGACCCAGTACTTC. Protein: CASSPSWQETQYF.